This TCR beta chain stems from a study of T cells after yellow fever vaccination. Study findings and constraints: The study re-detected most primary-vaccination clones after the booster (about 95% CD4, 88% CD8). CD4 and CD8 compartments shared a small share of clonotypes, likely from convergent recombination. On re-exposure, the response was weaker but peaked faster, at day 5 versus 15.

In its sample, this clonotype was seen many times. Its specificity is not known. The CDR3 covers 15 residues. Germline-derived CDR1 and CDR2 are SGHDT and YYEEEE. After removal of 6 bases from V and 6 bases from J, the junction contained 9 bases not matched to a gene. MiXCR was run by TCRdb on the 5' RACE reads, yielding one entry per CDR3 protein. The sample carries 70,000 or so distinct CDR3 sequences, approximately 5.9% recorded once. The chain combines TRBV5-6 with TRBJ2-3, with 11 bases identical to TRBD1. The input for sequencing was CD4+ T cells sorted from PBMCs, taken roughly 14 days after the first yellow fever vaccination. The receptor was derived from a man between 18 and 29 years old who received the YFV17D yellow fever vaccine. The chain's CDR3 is CASTVGTGGIDTQYF. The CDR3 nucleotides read TGTGCCAGCACCGTCGGGACAGGGGGAATCGATACGCAGTATTTT.